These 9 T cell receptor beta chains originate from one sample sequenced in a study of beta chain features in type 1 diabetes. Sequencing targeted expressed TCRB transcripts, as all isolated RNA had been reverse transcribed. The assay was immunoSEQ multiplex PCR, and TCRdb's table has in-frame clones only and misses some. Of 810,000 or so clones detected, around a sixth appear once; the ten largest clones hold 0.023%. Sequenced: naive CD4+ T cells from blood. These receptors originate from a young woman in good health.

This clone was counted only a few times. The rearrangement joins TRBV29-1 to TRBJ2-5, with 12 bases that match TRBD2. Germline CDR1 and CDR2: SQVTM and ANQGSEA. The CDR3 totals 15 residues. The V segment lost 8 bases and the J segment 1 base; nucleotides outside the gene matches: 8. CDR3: CSLRLAGVFQETQYF. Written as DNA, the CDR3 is TGCAGCCTGCGACTAGCGGGAGTGTTCCAAGAGACCCAGTACTTC.

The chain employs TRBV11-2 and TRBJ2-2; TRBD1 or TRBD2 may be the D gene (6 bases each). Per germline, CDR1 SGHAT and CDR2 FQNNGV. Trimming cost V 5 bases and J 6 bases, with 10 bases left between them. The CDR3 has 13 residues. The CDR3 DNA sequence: TGTGCCAGCAGCCCGGGGGCAGCCGGGGAGCTGTTTTTT. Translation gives CASSPGAAGELFF.

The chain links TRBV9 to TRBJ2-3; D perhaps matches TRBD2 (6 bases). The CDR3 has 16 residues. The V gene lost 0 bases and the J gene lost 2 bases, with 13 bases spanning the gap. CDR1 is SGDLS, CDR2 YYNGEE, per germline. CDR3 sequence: CASSVVAEAFTDTQYF. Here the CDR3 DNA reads TGTGCCAGCAGCGTAGTAGCGGAAGCGTTCACAGATACGCAGTATTTT.

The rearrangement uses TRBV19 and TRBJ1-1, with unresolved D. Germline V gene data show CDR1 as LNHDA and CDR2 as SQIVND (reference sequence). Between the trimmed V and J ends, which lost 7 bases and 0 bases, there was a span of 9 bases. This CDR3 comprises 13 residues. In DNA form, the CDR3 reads TGTGCCAGTAAGGGAGAGATGAACACTGAAGCTTTCTTT. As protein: CASKGEMNTEAFF.

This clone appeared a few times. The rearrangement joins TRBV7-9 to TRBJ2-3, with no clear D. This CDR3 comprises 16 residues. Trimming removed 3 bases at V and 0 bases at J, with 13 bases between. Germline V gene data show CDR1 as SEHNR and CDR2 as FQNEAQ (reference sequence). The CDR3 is CASSFGNSRSTDTQYF. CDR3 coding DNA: TGTGCCAGCAGCTTTGGAAATAGCCGGAGCACAGATACGCAGTATTTT.

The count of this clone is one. The CDR3 DNA reads TGTGCCAGCAGCCAAGGAATTAGAGGGGAGCTGTTTTTT. Translated: CASSQGIRGELFF. The chain joins TRBV4-2 to TRBJ2-2; D uncertain. The germline V gene has CDR1 LGHNA and CDR2 YNFKEQ. V was shortened by 1 base and J by 8 bases, with 8 bases between the two germline ends. The CDR3 extends over 13 amino acids.

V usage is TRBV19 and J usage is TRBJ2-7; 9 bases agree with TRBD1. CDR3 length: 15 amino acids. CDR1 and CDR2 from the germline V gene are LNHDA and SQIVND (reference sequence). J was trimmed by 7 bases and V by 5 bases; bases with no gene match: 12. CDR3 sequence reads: CASSSSRDRVREQYF. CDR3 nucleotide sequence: TGTGCCAGTAGTTCATCTCGGGACAGGGTTCGGGAGCAGTACTTC. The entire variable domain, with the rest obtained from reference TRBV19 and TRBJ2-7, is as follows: DGGITQSPKYLFRKEGQNVTLSCEQNLNHDAMYWYRQDPGQGLRLIYYSQIVNDFQKGDIAEGYSVSREKKESFPLTVTSAQKNPTAFYLCASSSSRDRVREQYFGPGTRLTVT.

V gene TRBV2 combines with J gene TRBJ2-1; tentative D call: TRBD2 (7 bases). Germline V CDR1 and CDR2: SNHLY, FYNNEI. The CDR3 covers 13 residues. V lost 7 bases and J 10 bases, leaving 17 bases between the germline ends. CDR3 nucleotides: TGTGCCAGCACCTTTGGGGGGGCCGGGGAGCAGTTCTTC. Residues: CASTFGGAGEQFF.

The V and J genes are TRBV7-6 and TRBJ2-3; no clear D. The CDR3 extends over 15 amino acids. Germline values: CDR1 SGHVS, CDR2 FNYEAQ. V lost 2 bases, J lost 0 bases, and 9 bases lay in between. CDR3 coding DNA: TGTGCCAGCAGCTTATCCGGCTTTAGCACAGATACGCAGTATTTT. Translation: CASSLSGFSTDTQYF.